This passage covers 25 T cell receptor beta chains from one sample sequenced in a study of cytomegalovirus exposure and HLA in healthy donors. Both 60 Vbeta primers and 13 Jbeta primers went into the PCR. Sequenced by immunoSEQ multiplex PCR; TCRdb stores in-frame clones only, minus some. The data contain some 150,000 clones, roughly three quarters of them singletons. Input material: PBMCs. These TCRs come from a woman between 35 and 50 years old in good health and CMV-seropositive.

This clone has just a few counts. The chain couples TRBV12-5 to TRBJ1-1; 7 bases map to TRBD1. V lost 8 bases and J lost 0; bases outside the gene matches: 3. The CDR3 totals 13 residues. CDR1 is LGHNT and CDR2 is FRNRAP in the germline V gene. CDR3 amino acids: CASRGQMNTEAFF. The CDR3 bases are TGTGCTAGTCGGGGACAGATGAACACTGAAGCTTTCTTT.

This rearrangement joins TRBV6-5 to TRBJ2-2; the match to TRBD2 covers 10 bases. Germline lookup yields CDR1 MNHEY and CDR2 SVGAGI. V lost 4 bases to trimming and J lost 4 bases; unmatched junction nucleotides: 3. This CDR3 has 15 residues. Here the CDR3 DNA reads TGTGCCAGCAGTTGGCTAGCGGGGGTCACCGGGGAGCTGTTTTTT. Translation: CASSWLAGVTGELFF.

The genes are TRBV28 and TRBJ1-1; D gene uncertain. This CDR3 region has 15 residues. CDR1 and CDR2 (germline): MDHEN, SYDVKM. Trimming took off 2 bases at V and 7 bases at J, with 17 bases between the two ends. CDR3 loop: CASSLGVDRRVEAFF. CDR3 coding DNA: TGTGCCAGCAGTTTAGGAGTTGACCGTCGTGTTGAAGCTTTCTTT. Drawing the rest from reference TRBV28 and TRBJ1-1, the complete variable domain is DVKVTQSSRYLVKRTGEKVFLECVQDMDHENMFWYRQDPGLGLRLIYFSYDVKMKEKGDIPEGYSVSREKKERFSLILESASTNQTSMYLCASSLGVDRRVEAFFGQGTRLTVV.

V is TRBV5-6 and J is TRBJ2-1, with a tentative D call TRBD1 (5 bases). Germline lookup yields CDR1 SGHDT and CDR2 YYEEEE. The V gene lost 2 bases and the J gene lost 6 bases, with 12 bases spanning the gap. CDR3 size: 14 residues. CDR3 in DNA: TGTGCCAGCAGCTTCGGGCTAGGGGTCAATGAGCAGTTCTTC. Its protein product is CASSFGLGVNEQFF.

The V call is TRBV6-4, the J call TRBJ1-4; TRBD1 agrees at 9 bases. The CDR3 has 15 residues. V shed 4 bases and J 11 bases; nucleotides not matched to a gene: 11. The germline V gene encodes CDR1 MRHNA and CDR2 SNTAGT. CDR3 sequence reads: CASSAYRDRAQKLFF. The DNA of the CDR3 is TGTGCCAGCAGTGCCTACCGGGACAGGGCCCAGAAACTGTTTTTT.

This clone was counted once. The chain carries TRBV19 and TRBJ1-1; D remains ambiguous. In germline, CDR1 is LNHDA, CDR2 SQIVND (reference sequence). This CDR3 has 14 residues. V lost 6 bases and J lost 1, with 12 bases in between. Here the CDR3 DNA reads TGTGCCAGTAGCCTAGGCCGGGGGAACACTGAAGCTTTCTTT. This sequence encodes CASSLGRGNTEAFF.

The genes are TRBV19 and TRBJ2-5; a possible D gene is TRBD2 (6 bases). TRBJ2-7 matches the DNA end more closely, so the J call is doubtful. Germline V gives CDR1 LNHDA, CDR2 SQIVND (reference sequence). CDR3 length: 14 amino acids. The CDR3, as DNA: TGTGCCAGTAGTACAATCGGGAGCTCCTACGAGCAGTACTTC. It is translated as CASSTIGSSYEQYF.

This chain joins TRBV28 and TRBJ1-5; no definite D call. With 6 bases removed from V and 1 base from J, the gap between germline ends came to 22 bases. In germline, CDR1 is MDHEN, CDR2 SYDVKM. This CDR3 is built from 18 residues. The CDR3 sequence: CASSRRTFSSLSNQPQHF. The CDR3 DNA reads as TGTGCCAGCAGCCGGAGGACGTTCAGTTCACTAAGCAATCAGCCCCAGCATTTT.

V is TRBV28 and J is TRBJ1-5; D is uncertain. Germline V gene sequence: CDR1 MDHEN, CDR2 SYDVKM. The V end lost 8 bases, the J end lost 0 bases, and 8 bases lay between the germline ends. The CDR3 extends over 13 amino acids. CDR3 in DNA: TGTGCCAGCGGTGCCTATAGCAATCAGCCCCAGCATTTT. It yields the protein CASGAYSNQPQHF.

This chain joins TRBV28 and TRBJ2-7; D possibly corresponds to TRBD2 (5 bases). V lost 4 bases to trimming and J lost 1 base, with 14 bases between them. Germline V gene sequence: CDR1 MDHEN, CDR2 SYDVKM. The CDR3 is 15 residues long. The CDR3 DNA follows: TGTGCCAGCAGTTCGGGGAGCGGCGTTTCCTACGAGCAGTACTTC. Encoded protein: CASSSGSGVSYEQYF.

The gene calls are TRBV5-5 and TRBJ1-5; no reliable D call. V dropped 1 base and J dropped 1 base, with 12 bases sitting between them. This CDR3 is built from 16 residues. Germline V gives CDR1 SGHKS, CDR2 YYEKEE (reference sequence). The CDR3 here is CASSLFAEWSNQPQHF. The CDR3 DNA sequence: TGTGCCAGCAGCTTGTTTGCGGAGTGGAGCAATCAGCCCCAGCATTTT.

Only a few counts were recorded for this clone. J is TRBJ2-1 and V is TRBV21-1; TRBD2, as called in the table, went unchecked against the DNA. TRBV21-1 is reported as a pseudogene. This CDR3 comprises 15 residues. The CDR3 DNA sequence: TGTGCCAGCAGCAACCCCGGGACTAGGGACGATGAGCAGTTCTTC. This sequence encodes CASSNPGTRDDEQFF.

The V gene is TRBV27, the J gene TRBJ2-6; no clear D gene. The CDR3 length is 14 residues. V was cut by 3 bases and J by 4 bases, with 7 bases left in between. The germline V gene encodes CDR1 MNHEY and CDR2 SMNVEV (reference sequence). The DNA of the CDR3 is TGTGCCAGCAGTTTCGGGTCCGGGGCCAACGTCCTGACTTTC. It codes for CASSFGSGANVLTF.

The chain combines TRBV7-7 with TRBJ2-7; maybe TRBD2 (6 bases). The germline V gene has CDR1 SSHAT and CDR2 FNYEAQ (reference sequence). V lost 2 bases and J 4 bases, leaving 12 bases between the germline ends. The CDR3 has 14 amino acids. The CDR3 protein is CASSLFFGSYEQYF. The CDR3 DNA reads TGTGCCAGCAGCTTATTCTTCGGGAGTTACGAGCAGTACTTC.

This chain joins TRBV10-3 and TRBJ2-2, with TRBD1 identical over 7 bases. The V gene's germline CDR1 is ENHRY and CDR2 SYGVKD. The CDR3 has 17 amino acids. V trimming: 4 bases; J trimming: 5 bases; junction bases outside the gene matches: 13. CDR3 sequence: CAISVLEGQPGTGELFF. Written as DNA, the CDR3 is TGTGCCATCAGTGTGTTAGAGGGACAGCCAGGGACCGGGGAGCTGTTTTTT.

The chain carries TRBV2 and TRBJ2-1, with 9 nucleotides matching TRBD1. The ends lost 7 bases at V and 10 bases at J; junction bases unmatched: 8. The CDR3 extends over 13 amino acids. Germline CDR1 SNHLY, CDR2 FYNNEI. Here the CDR3 reads CASKRLGTGEQFF. In DNA, the CDR3 is TGTGCCAGCAAACGGCTTGGGACAGGGGAGCAGTTCTTC.

This clone was seen a handful of times. This chain joins TRBV6-5 and TRBJ2-7; 10 nucleotides align to TRBD2. The length of the CDR3 is 15 residues. The V gene end was trimmed by 6 bases and the J gene end by 2 bases; junction bases not matched to a gene: 7. Germline V gene lookup returns CDR1 MNHEY and CDR2 SVGAGI. The CDR3: CASSQERGGPYEQYF. DNA for the CDR3: TGTGCCAGCAGCCAAGAGCGGGGGGGACCCTACGAGCAGTACTTC.

The chain joins TRBV2 to TRBJ2-2, with 11 bases that match TRBD1. Germline CDR1 reads SNHLY; CDR2 reads FYNNEI. The CDR3 is 15 amino acids. V was clipped by 6 bases and J by 3 bases; unmatched bases: 3. This CDR3 reads CASRGDRGYTGELFF. In nucleotides, the CDR3 is TGTGCCAGCAGGGGGGACAGGGGGTACACCGGGGAGCTGTTTTTT.

V usage is TRBV4-1 and J usage is TRBJ1-3, with 7 bases matching TRBD1. Germline-derived CDR1 and CDR2 are MGHRA and YSYEKL. After removal of 4 bases from V and 0 bases from J, the junction contained 6 bases not matched to a gene. The CDR3 has 16 residues. Here the CDR3 DNA reads TGCGCCAGCAGCCTGCCTCCAGGGGGCTCTGGAAACACCATATATTTT. It yields the protein CASSLPPGGSGNTIYF.

This clone was observed once. V is TRBV7-2 and J is TRBJ1-2; D is possibly TRBD1 (6 bases). CDR3 size: 13 residues. Germline V gives CDR1 SGHTA, CDR2 FQGNSA. V gave up 5 bases and J gave up 7 bases, with 14 bases separating them. The CDR3 sequence is CASSPGGGSGYTF. In DNA, the CDR3 is TGTGCCAGCAGCCCGGGTGGGGGCAGTGGCTACACCTTC.

The J gene is TRBJ2-7, the V gene TRBV7-9; tentative D call: TRBD2 (6 bases). Germline assignment: CDR1 SEHNR and CDR2 FQNEAQ (reference sequence). This CDR3 is built from 13 residues. Trimming cost V 2 bases and J 5 bases, with 10 bases left between them. The CDR3 DNA reads TGTGCCAGCAGCTTACCCGGCGGGGACGAGCAGTACTTC. It encodes CASSLPGGDEQYF.

This clone has a handful of counts. The chain carries TRBV28 and TRBJ1-1; no reliable D call. The germline V gene has CDR1 MDHEN and CDR2 SYDVKM. Trimming removed 3 bases from V and 4 bases from J, with 3 bases in between. The CDR3 contains 11 residues. The CDR3 loop reads CASSFFTEAFF. CDR3 nucleotide sequence: TGTGCCAGCAGTTTCTTCACTGAAGCTTTCTTT. Full variable domain (remainder filled in from reference TRBV28 and TRBJ1-1): DVKVTQSSRYLVKRTGEKVFLECVQDMDHENMFWYRQDPGLGLRLIYFSYDVKMKEKGDIPEGYSVSREKKERFSLILESASTNQTSMYLCASSFFTEAFFGQGTRLTVV.

The rearrangement joins TRBV30 to TRBJ1-6; a possible D gene is TRBD1 (6 bases). This CDR3 comprises 15 residues. Trimming took off 5 bases at V and 10 bases at J, with 21 bases between the two ends. CDR1 is GTSNPN and CDR2 is SVGIG in the germline V gene (reference sequence). Written as DNA, the CDR3 is TGTGCCTGGTCCTACGGACAGCCCCCCCTCTCACCCCTCCACTTT. Translating gives CAWSYGQPPLSPLHF. Variable domain in full (rest from reference TRBV30 and TRBJ1-6): SQTIHQWPATLVQPVGSPLSLECTVEGTSNPNLYWYRQAAGRGLQLLFYSVGIGQISSEVPQNLSASRPQDRQFILSSKKLLLSDSGFYLCAWSYGQPPLSPLHFGNGTRLTVT.

This chain connects TRBV7-9 to TRBJ1-1, with no clear D. The V end lost 7 bases, the J end lost 2 bases, and 8 bases lay between the germline ends. This CDR3 comprises 12 residues. Germline V gene data show CDR1 as SEHNR and CDR2 as FQNEAQ (reference sequence). The CDR3 spells CASMRGNTEAFF. CDR3 in DNA: TGTGCCAGCATGAGAGGAAACACTGAAGCTTTCTTT.

V is TRBV5-4 and J is TRBJ2-3, with TRBD2 identical over 7 bases. The junction had 10 bases not matched to a gene; V was cut back by 4 bases and J by 5 bases. This CDR3 has 15 amino acids. Germline V gives CDR1 SGHNT, CDR2 YYREEE (reference sequence). The CDR3 DNA sequence: TGTGCCAGCAGCGTTCTTGGGGGGGATGTAGATACGCAGTATTTT. As protein: CASSVLGGDVDTQYF.